These T cell receptor beta chains were read from a single sample in a study of technical replicates of blood from several donors. Here immunoSEQ multiplex PCR was the method, and the copy in TCRdb shows in-frame clones only, minus some. The table lists under 85,000 clones, approximately 86% of them singletons. Specimen: PBMCs. Source of these receptors: a human donor in good health. Some clones in this sample may be carry-over from other donors' samples. CDR3s include the opening cysteine and the closing phenylalanine or tryptophan. The D gene is left open where the match is weak. Some rows mark clone size as missing; the rest say once, few, many or name a class of expanded clone.

D	V	size	J	CDR3	DNA
TRBD2	TRBV4-3	-	TRBJ2-1	CASSQEGGGGRDEQFF	TGCGCCAGCAGCCAAGAGGGCGGGGGAGGACGCGATGAGCAGTTCTTC
-	TRBV4-2	-	TRBJ2-3	CASSQAVRFRDTQYF	TGTGCCAGCAGCCAAGCCGTGAGGTTCAGAGATACGCAGTATTTT
-	TRBV19	-	TRBJ1-1	CASTSTGSTEAFF	TGTGCCAGTACCTCTACAGGGTCCACTGAAGCTTTCTTT
TRBD2	TRBV14	once	TRBJ2-1	CASSQEGQRGSSYNEQFF	TGTGCCAGCAGCCAAGAAGGCCAGCGCGGGAGCTCCTACAATGAGCAGTTCTTC
-	TRBV10-3	-	TRBJ1-5	CAISERGNQPQHF	TGTGCCATCAGTGAGAGGGGGAATCAGCCCCAGCATTTT
-	TRBV6-1	-	TRBJ2-7	CASSYRQEAHEQYF	TGTGCCAGCAGTTATCGACAAGAAGCCCACGAGCAGTACTTC
-	TRBV6-4	-	TRBJ1-5	CASSDRTGYQPQHF	TGTGCCAGCAGTGACCGAACAGGTTATCAGCCCCAGCATTTT
-	TRBV2	-	TRBJ2-1	CASSEAGGNEQFF	TGTGCCAGCAGTGAAGCTGGCGGGAATGAGCAGTTCTTC
TRBD2	TRBV4-3	-	TRBJ2-1	CASSHVAGAYNEQFF	TGCGCCAGCAGCCACGTAGCGGGGGCCTACAATGAGCAGTTCTTC
-	TRBV18	-	TRBJ2-2	CASAPGWVNTGELFF	TGTGCCAGCGCCCCCGGGTGGGTGAACACCGGGGAGCTGTTTTTT
TRBD1	TRBV5-1	-	TRBJ2-7	CASSLDRGFGEQYF	TGCGCCAGCAGCCTGGACAGGGGATTTGGTGAGCAGTACTTC
-	TRBV7-2	-	TRBJ2-5	CASSLARETQYF	TGTGCCAGCAGCTTAGCCAGAGAGACCCAGTACTTC
TRBD2	TRBV2	-	TRBJ2-5	CASSGTSGGPQTQYF	TGTGCCAGCAGTGGGACTAGCGGGGGGCCTCAGACCCAGTACTTC
-	TRBV7-3	-	TRBJ1-5	CASSPQGLDQPQHF	TGTGCCAGCAGCCCACAGGGCCTGGATCAGCCCCAGCATTTT
TRBD2	TRBV9	once	TRBJ2-2	CASSVGRGGRITGELFF	TGTGCCAGCAGCGTAGGTCGGGGGGGGCGCATCACCGGGGAGCTGTTTTTT
TRBD2	TRBV4-2	-	TRBJ2-3	CASSQVSGRGADTQYF	TGTGCCAGCAGCCAAGTTAGCGGGAGGGGTGCAGATACGCAGTATTTT
-	TRBV19	few	TRBJ1-5	CASSIDKGNGNQPQHF	TGTGCCAGTAGTATAGATAAGGGGAATGGCAATCAGCCCCAGCATTTT
-	TRBV6-5	-	TRBJ1-6	CASSYSRTADSPLHF	TGTGCCAGCAGTTACTCCCGGACAGCAGATTCACCCCTCCACTTT
-	TRBV11-2	-	TRBJ2-1	CASSLRPSGARGGEQFF	TGTGCCAGCAGCTTACGTCCCTCAGGGGCGCGTGGGGGTGAGCAGTTCTTC
TRBD1	TRBV18	once	TRBJ2-7	CASSMDYGTGGLDEQYF	TGTGCCAGCTCTATGGATTACGGGACAGGGGGTCTCGACGAGCAGTACTTC
TRBD1	TRBV4-3	-	TRBJ2-5	CASSRRQGAETQYF	TGCGCCAGCAGCCGACGACAGGGGGCGGAGACCCAGTACTTC
-	TRBV30	-	TRBJ2-7	CAWRAGGPLAF	TGTGCCTGGAGGGCAGGGGGGCCTTTAGCATTC
-	TRBV6-1	-	TRBJ2-1	CASTSQRKQYNEQFF	TGTGCCAGCACCTCGCAAAGGAAACAGTACAATGAGCAGTTCTTC
-	TRBV7-5	-	TRBJ1-2	CVRSLVPGQGARVDYGYTF	TGTGTCAGAAGCTTAGTCCCCGGACAGGGGGCGCGGGTCGACTATGGCTACACCTTC
TRBD2	TRBV9	-	TRBJ2-5	CASSVVGLANQETQYF	TGTGCCAGCAGCGTAGTGGGACTAGCGAACCAAGAGACCCAGTACTTC
-	TRBV30	-	TRBJ1-4	CAWSVPRGLVTNEKLFF	TGTGCCTGGAGTGTACCTAGGGGCTTGGTAACTAATGAAAAACTGTTTTTT
-	TRBV25-1	few	TRBJ1-4	CASSQLGRSTNEKLFF	TGTGCCAGCAGTCAGTTGGGCCGCTCAACTAATGAAAAACTGTTTTTT
TRBD1	TRBV10-3	-	TRBJ2-7	CAITSGQGTYEQYF	TGTGCCATCACCTCGGGACAGGGGACCTACGAGCAGTACTTC
-	TRBV29-1	-	TRBJ2-7	CSAEGDTYEQYF	TGCAGCGCCGAGGGGGACACCTACGAGCAGTACTTC
-	TRBV28	-	TRBJ2-1	CASTSAHPSSYNEQFF	TGTGCCAGCACTAGCGCCCATCCGAGCTCCTACAATGAGCAGTTCTTC
TRBD1	TRBV6-6	-	TRBJ2-3	CASSPQTGFDTQYF	TGTGCCAGCAGTCCACAGACAGGGTTTGATACGCAGTATTTT
TRBD2	TRBV4-3	-	TRBJ2-1	CASSQDLGGGARDEQFF	TGCGCCAGCAGCCAAGATCTGGGCGGGGGGGCCAGGGATGAGCAGTTCTTC
TRBD2	TRBV2	few	TRBJ2-1	CASRKTSGGAVEQFF	TGTGCCAGCAGAAAGACTAGCGGGGGGGCCGTTGAGCAGTTCTTC
TRBD1	TRBV19	-	TRBJ1-2	CASSRDRGGNYGYTF	TGTGCCAGTAGTAGAGACAGGGGAGGGAACTATGGCTACACCTTC
TRBD2	TRBV5-1	few	TRBJ2-2	CASSSPGTSGRNTGELFF	TGCGCCAGCAGCTCCCCCGGGACTAGCGGGAGGAACACCGGGGAGCTGTTTTTT
TRBD2	TRBV5-1	-	TRBJ2-3	CASSFGPAGGPDTQYF	TGCGCCAGCAGCTTCGGCCCAGCGGGGGGGCCAGATACGCAGTATTTT
TRBD1	TRBV7-9	once	TRBJ1-1	CASSPWTGMVTEAFF	TGTGCCAGCAGCCCCTGGACAGGGATGGTCACTGAAGCTTTCTTT
TRBD1	TRBV12-5	-	TRBJ2-5	CAILQGAEETQYF	TGTGCTATCCTACAGGGGGCCGAAGAGACCCAGTACTTC
-	TRBV11-3	-	TRBJ1-1	CASSPGDGTEAFF	TGTGCCAGCAGCCCAGGGGATGGCACTGAAGCTTTCTTT
-	TRBV6-1	-	TRBJ1-1	CASSAGVWTEAFF	TGTGCCAGCAGTGCAGGGGTTTGGACTGAAGCTTTCTTT
TRBD1	TRBV27	-	TRBJ2-7	CASSGRGTGASYEQYF	TGTGCCAGCAGTGGGAGGGGGACAGGGGCATCCTACGAGCAGTACTTC
TRBD1	TRBV19	-	TRBJ1-6	CASSRMDRENSPLHF	TGTGCCAGTAGTAGAATGGACAGGGAAAATTCACCCCTCCACTTT
TRBD1	TRBV4-3	-	TRBJ2-3	CASSQQYRGRADTQYF	TGCGCCAGCAGCCAACAATACAGGGGGCGGGCAGATACGCAGTATTTT
-	TRBV6-1	once	TRBJ1-2	CASTRGYGYTF	TGTGCCAGCACTCGAGGCTATGGCTACACCTTC
-	TRBV7-9	-	TRBJ1-2	CASSVGRGGEGYTF	TGTGCCAGCAGCGTGGGACGGGGGGGCGAAGGCTACACCTTC
TRBD1	TRBV7-2	few	TRBJ1-2	CASSRDRFVGYTF	TGTGCCAGCAGCCGGGACAGGTTCGTTGGCTACACCTTC
-	TRBV30	-	TRBJ2-7	CAWRWATQTYEQYF	TGTGCCTGGAGGTGGGCCACCCAAACCTACGAGCAGTACTTC
-	TRBV4-3	-	TRBJ2-1	CASSQRTAPHEQFF	TGCGCCAGCAGCCAACGGACTGCCCCCCATGAGCAGTTCTTC
-	TRBV29-1	-	TRBJ2-3	CSVKTPRAQTDTQYF	TGCAGCGTCAAAACCCCGAGGGCGCAGACAGATACGCAGTATTTT
-	TRBV2	-	TRBJ1-1	CASSRQRGATEAFF	TGTGCCAGCAGCAGACAGCGGGGGGCCACTGAAGCTTTCTTT
TRBD1	TRBV18	-	TRBJ2-5	CASSLDRVGETQYF	TGTGCCAGCTCACTAGACAGGGTCGGAGAGACCCAGTACTTC
TRBD2	TRBV7-3	-	TRBJ2-2	CASSPGTSGLSGELFF	TGTGCCAGCAGCCCCGGGACTAGCGGTCTTTCCGGGGAGCTGTTTTTT
TRBD2	TRBV4-2	-	TRBJ2-1	CASSPTGRAGNEQFF	TGTGCCAGCAGCCCAACCGGGAGGGCCGGGAATGAGCAGTTCTTC
TRBD1	TRBV5-8	-	TRBJ1-5	CASSLQGDRNQPQHF	TGTGCCAGCAGCTTGCAGGGGGATCGCAATCAGCCCCAGCATTTT
TRBD2	TRBV6-5	once	TRBJ2-2	CASRKAGGASGELFF	TGTGCCAGCAGGAAGGCGGGAGGGGCAAGCGGGGAGCTGTTTTTT